The next 16 T cell receptor beta chains were all read from a single sample in a study of siplizumab effects on memory and regulatory T cells. The assay was immunoSEQ multiplex PCR, and TCRdb's table has in-frame clones only and misses some. This sample carries about 50,000 clones, 87% of them seen once, and the ten largest clones take less than 0.35%. What was sequenced was naive CD8+ T cells sorted from blood. The receptors stem from a human donor in good health.

The rearrangement links TRBV7-9 to TRBJ2-3; 7 positions agree with TRBD1. This CDR3 has 15 amino acids. Germline CDR1 reads SEHNR; CDR2 reads FQNEAQ (reference sequence). Trimming took 5 bases from V and 2 from J; bases not matched to a gene: 7. The CDR3 region is CASSPGTDPTDTQYF. In nucleotides, the CDR3 is TGTGCCAGCAGCCCCGGGACAGACCCCACAGATACGCAGTATTTT. Complete variable domain (other parts from reference TRBV7-9 and TRBJ2-3): DTGVSQNPRHKITKRGQNVTFRCDPISEHNRLYWYRQTLGQGPEFLTYFQNEAQLEKSRLLSDRFSAERPKGSFSTLEIQRTEQGDSAMYLCASSPGTDPTDTQYFGPGTRLTVL.

This clone was observed a handful of times. The CDR3 sequence is CASSNPGVSYNEQFF. CDR3 DNA: TGTGCCAGTAGTAATCCGGGAGTAAGCTACAATGAGCAGTTCTTC. The rearrangement links TRBV19 to TRBJ2-1; a weak D match, TRBD2 (6 bases). This CDR3 has 15 residues. V lost 4 bases and J lost 3, with 13 bases in between. Germline V CDR1 and CDR2: LNHDA, SQIVND (reference sequence).

This clone was counted a few times. The chain combines TRBV7-8 with TRBJ2-7; D remains ambiguous. V was shortened by 5 bases and J by 2 bases, with 16 bases between the two germline ends. The CDR3 totals 15 residues. Germline lookup yields CDR1 SGHVS and CDR2 FQNEAQ. CDR3 amino acids: CASSPPDRSAYEQYF. In DNA form, the CDR3 reads TGTGCCAGCAGCCCGCCGGACCGGTCCGCCTACGAGCAGTACTTC.

The chain recombines TRBV6-5 with TRBJ1-1, with D unresolved. Per germline, CDR1 MNHEY and CDR2 SVGAGI. This CDR3 is 10 amino acids long. V was cut by 8 bases and J by 8 bases, with 9 bases left in between. In DNA form, the CDR3 reads TGTGCCAGCCGAGCCGCGGAAGCTTTCTTT. This codes for CASRAAEAFF.

This clone was recorded once. The chain carries TRBV20-1 and TRBJ2-1; D gene unclear. The length of the CDR3 is 10 residues. CDR1 is DFQATT and CDR2 is SNEGSKA in the germline V gene (reference sequence). With 3 bases removed from V and 8 bases from J, the gap between germline ends came to 5 bases. Here the CDR3 reads CSASLDEQFF. CDR3 DNA: TGCAGTGCTAGTCTCGATGAGCAGTTCTTC.

The chain combines TRBV29-1 with TRBJ2-7; D assignment may be TRBD1 or TRBD2 (5 bases each). The CDR3 consists of 14 residues. V was clipped by 0 bases and J by 6 bases, with 15 bases between them. CDR1 is SQVTM, CDR2 ANQGSEA, per germline. Here the CDR3 reads CSVEDRTLGLEQYF. The CDR3 nucleotides are TGCAGCGTTGAAGATCGGACACTAGGCCTCGAGCAGTACTTC.

This chain connects TRBV27 to TRBJ1-6, with D unclear. V was shortened by 8 bases and J by 10 bases, with 6 bases between the two germline ends. The CDR3 has 10 residues. Germline values: CDR1 MNHEY, CDR2 SMNVEV (reference sequence). CDR3 region: CASGPSPLHF. The CDR3 DNA is TGTGCCAGCGGCCCCTCACCCCTCCACTTT.

This clone was seen only once. J is TRBJ1-5 and V is TRBV14; D not resolved. The V end lost 1 base, the J end lost 3 bases, and 7 bases lay between the germline ends. This CDR3 has 14 amino acids. Germline CDR1 and CDR2: SGHDN and FVKESK. CDR3 region: CASSQGGPNQPQHF. Here the CDR3 DNA reads TGTGCCAGCAGCCAAGGAGGGCCCAATCAGCCCCAGCATTTT.

The CDR3 DNA is TGCGCCAGCAGAAAACCTGGGGGTCCCTACGAGCAGTACTTC. This sequence encodes CASRKPGGPYEQYF. The chain joins TRBV5-1 to TRBJ2-7; the D gene could be TRBD1 or TRBD2 (5 bases each). The CDR3 has 14 residues. In germline, CDR1 is SGHRS, CDR2 YFSETQ. Trimming removed 5 bases from V and 2 bases from J, with 14 bases in between.

This clone showed up just once. This sequence joins TRBV10-2 and TRBJ2-4; D is unclear. With 2 bases removed from V and 3 bases from J, the gap between germline ends came to 5 bases. This CDR3 comprises 13 residues. CDR1 is WSHSY and CDR2 is SAAADI in the germline V gene. CDR3 coding DNA: TGCGCCAGCAGTGAGACAGACAAAAACATTCAGTACTTC. This codes for CASSETDKNIQYF.

The chain is built from TRBV19 and TRBJ2-2; D tentatively fits TRBD1 or TRBD2 (5 bases each). V lost 5 bases, J lost 4 bases, and 14 bases lay in between. The germline CDR1 and CDR2 sequences are LNHDA and SQIVND (reference sequence). The CDR3 sequence is 15 residues long. The CDR3 reads CASSAGTRGTGELFF. The CDR3 DNA sequence: TGTGCCAGTAGTGCCGGGACCCGGGGCACCGGGGAGCTGTTTTTT.

The rearrangement joins TRBV25-1 to TRBJ1-1; 7 nucleotides align to TRBD1. The V gene end was trimmed by 4 bases and the J gene end by 3 bases; junction bases not matched to a gene: 8. The length of the CDR3 is 15 residues. Per germline, CDR1 MGHDK and CDR2 SYGVNS. CDR3 in amino acids: CASSADRASDTEAFF. In DNA form, the CDR3 reads TGTGCCAGCAGTGCAGACAGGGCGTCGGACACTGAAGCTTTCTTT.

The chain is built from TRBV6-6 and TRBJ1-4, with no clear D. CDR1 MNHNY and CDR2 SVGAGI come from the germline V gene (reference sequence). The CDR3 is 14 residues long. V was shortened by 7 bases and J by 6 bases, with 15 bases between the two germline ends. CDR3 nucleotides: TGTGCCAGCACCCACACCGGGGTGGATGAAAAACTGTTTTTT. This gives the protein CASTHTGVDEKLFF.

The CDR3 sequence is CASSMGQGINYGYTF. The CDR3 coding sequence is TGTGCCAGTAGTATGGGACAGGGAATAAACTATGGCTACACCTTC. J is TRBJ1-2 and V is TRBV19; 9 bases map to TRBD1. The CDR3 contains 15 residues. The germline V gene encodes CDR1 LNHDA and CDR2 SQIVND (reference sequence). V lost 3 bases and J lost 2; bases outside the gene matches: 4. The complete variable domain, with remaining parts taken from reference TRBV19 and TRBJ1-2, reads DGGITQSPKYLFRKEGQNVTLSCEQNLNHDAMYWYRQDPGQGLRLIYYSQIVNDFQKGDIAEGYSVSREKKESFPLTVTSAQKNPTAFYLCASSMGQGINYGYTFGSGTRLTVV.

V is TRBV11-1 and J is TRBJ2-1, with 12 bases identical to TRBD2. CDR3 length: 16 residues. CDR1 is SGHAT, CDR2 FQDESV, per germline (reference sequence). The junction had 12 bases not matched to a gene; V was cut back by 8 bases and J by 7 bases. The CDR3 DNA sequence: TGTGCCAGCTGGGGACTGACTAGCGGGGGCGGGAATGAGCAGTTCTTC. Encoded protein: CASWGLTSGGGNEQFF.

This sequence joins TRBV7-9 and TRBJ1-2; D is uncertain. The CDR3 has 16 amino acids. CDR1 is SEHNR, CDR2 FQNEAQ, per germline (reference sequence). Trimming took off 2 bases at V and 3 bases at J, with 16 bases between the two ends. The CDR3 here is CASSLLVRELDYGYTF. In nucleotides, the CDR3 is TGTGCCAGCAGCTTACTTGTTAGGGAGTTGGACTATGGCTACACCTTC.